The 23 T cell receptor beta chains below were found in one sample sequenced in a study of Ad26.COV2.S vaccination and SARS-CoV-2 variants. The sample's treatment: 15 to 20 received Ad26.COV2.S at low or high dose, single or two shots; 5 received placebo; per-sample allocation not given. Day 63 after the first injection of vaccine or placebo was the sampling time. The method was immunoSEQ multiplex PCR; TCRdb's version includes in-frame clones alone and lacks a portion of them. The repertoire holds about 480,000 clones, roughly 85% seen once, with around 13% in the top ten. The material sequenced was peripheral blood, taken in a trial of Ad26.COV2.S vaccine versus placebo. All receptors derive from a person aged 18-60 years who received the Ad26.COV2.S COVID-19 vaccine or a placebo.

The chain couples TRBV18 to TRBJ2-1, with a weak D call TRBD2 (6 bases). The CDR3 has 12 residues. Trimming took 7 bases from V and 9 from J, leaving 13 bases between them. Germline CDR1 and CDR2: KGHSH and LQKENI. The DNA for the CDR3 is TGTGCCAGCTTAGACCGGGAGTTTGAGCAGTTCTTC. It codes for CASLDREFEQFF.

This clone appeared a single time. CDR3: CASSIAGTGINEQFF. In DNA, the CDR3 is TGTGCCAGTAGTATAGCTGGGACAGGAATCAATGAGCAGTTCTTC. The J gene is TRBJ2-1, the V gene TRBV19; 8 nucleotides agree with TRBD1. The CDR3 runs to 15 residues. Germline lookup yields CDR1 LNHDA and CDR2 SQIVND (reference sequence). The ends lost 1 base at V and 6 bases at J; junction bases unmatched: 5.

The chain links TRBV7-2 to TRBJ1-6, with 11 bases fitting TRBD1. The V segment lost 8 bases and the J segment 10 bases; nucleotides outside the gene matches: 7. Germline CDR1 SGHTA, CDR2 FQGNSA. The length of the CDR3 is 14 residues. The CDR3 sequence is CASDGQGADSPLHF. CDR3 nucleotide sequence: TGTGCCAGCGACGGACAGGGGGCTGACTCACCCCTCCACTTT. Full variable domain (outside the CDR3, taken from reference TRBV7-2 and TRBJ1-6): GAGVSQSPSNKVTEKGKDVELRCDPISGHTALYWYRQSLGQGLEFLIYFQGNSAPDKSGLPSDRFSAERTGGSVSTLTIQRTQQEDSAVYLCASDGQGADSPLHFGNGTRLTVT.

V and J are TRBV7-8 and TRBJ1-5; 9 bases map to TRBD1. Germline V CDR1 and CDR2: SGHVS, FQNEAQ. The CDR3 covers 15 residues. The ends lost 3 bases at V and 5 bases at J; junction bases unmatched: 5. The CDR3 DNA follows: TGTGCCAGCAGCTTTGGGACAGGGAAACATCAGCCCCAGCATTTT. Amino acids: CASSFGTGKHQPQHF.

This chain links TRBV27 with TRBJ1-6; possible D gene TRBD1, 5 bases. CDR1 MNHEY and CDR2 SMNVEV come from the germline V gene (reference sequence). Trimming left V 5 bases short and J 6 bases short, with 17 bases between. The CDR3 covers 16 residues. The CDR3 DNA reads TGTGCCAGCAGTACAGCAGGGTACGGGGGTAATTCACCCCTCCACTTT. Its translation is CASSTAGYGGNSPLHF.

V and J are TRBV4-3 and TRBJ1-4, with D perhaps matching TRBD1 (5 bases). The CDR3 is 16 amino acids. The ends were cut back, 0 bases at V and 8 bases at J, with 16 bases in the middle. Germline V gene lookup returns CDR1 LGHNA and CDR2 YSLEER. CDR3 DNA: TGCGCCAGCAGCCAAGATCGAGCCCGGGAGGGGGAAAAACTGTTTTTT. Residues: CASSQDRAREGEKLFF.

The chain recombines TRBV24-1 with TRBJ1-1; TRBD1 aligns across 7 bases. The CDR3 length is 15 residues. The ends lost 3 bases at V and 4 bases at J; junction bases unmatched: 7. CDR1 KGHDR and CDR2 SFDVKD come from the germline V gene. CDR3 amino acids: CATSDTTGSGTEAFF. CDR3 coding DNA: TGTGCCACCAGTGATACGACAGGGTCGGGCACTGAAGCTTTCTTT.

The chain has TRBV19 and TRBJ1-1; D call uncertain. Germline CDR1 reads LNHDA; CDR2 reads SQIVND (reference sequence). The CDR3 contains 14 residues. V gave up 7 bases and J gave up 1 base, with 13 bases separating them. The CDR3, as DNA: TGTGCCAGTACCCCCGGGAGCCCGAACACTGAAGCTTTCTTT. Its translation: CASTPGSPNTEAFF. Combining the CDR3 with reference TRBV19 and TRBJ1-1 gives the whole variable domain DGGITQSPKYLFRKEGQNVTLSCEQNLNHDAMYWYRQDPGQGLRLIYYSQIVNDFQKGDIAEGYSVSREKKESFPLTVTSAQKNPTAFYLCASTPGSPNTEAFFGQGTRLTVV.

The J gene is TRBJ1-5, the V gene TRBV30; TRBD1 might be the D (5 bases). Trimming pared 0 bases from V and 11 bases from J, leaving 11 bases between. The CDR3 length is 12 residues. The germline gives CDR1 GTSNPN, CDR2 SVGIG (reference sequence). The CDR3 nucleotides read TGTGCCTGGAGTGTGGGGGTGATGGCCCAGCATTTT. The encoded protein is CAWSVGVMAQHF.

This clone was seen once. DNA for the CDR3: TGTGCCAGCAGCTTTCGTCAGGGGGCCACAGATACGCAGTATTTT. Protein sequence: CASSFRQGATDTQYF. The chain links TRBV11-2 to TRBJ2-3; 8 bases match TRBD1. In germline, CDR1 is SGHAT, CDR2 FQNNGV. V lost 3 bases, J lost 2 bases, and 4 bases stayed unmatched. This CDR3 region has 15 residues.

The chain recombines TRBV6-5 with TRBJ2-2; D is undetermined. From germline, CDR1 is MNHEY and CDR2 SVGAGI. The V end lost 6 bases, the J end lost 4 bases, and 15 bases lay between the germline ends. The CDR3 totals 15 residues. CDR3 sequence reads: CASRPAIGATGELFF. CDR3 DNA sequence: TGTGCCAGCAGGCCAGCCATTGGTGCCACCGGGGAGCTGTTTTTT.

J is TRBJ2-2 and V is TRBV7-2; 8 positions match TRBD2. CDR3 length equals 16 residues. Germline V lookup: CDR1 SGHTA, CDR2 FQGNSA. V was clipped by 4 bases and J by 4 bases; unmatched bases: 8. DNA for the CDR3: TGTGCCAGCAGCTGGGCCGGGACTAGGGGCACCGGGGAGCTGTTTTTT. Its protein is CASSWAGTRGTGELFF.

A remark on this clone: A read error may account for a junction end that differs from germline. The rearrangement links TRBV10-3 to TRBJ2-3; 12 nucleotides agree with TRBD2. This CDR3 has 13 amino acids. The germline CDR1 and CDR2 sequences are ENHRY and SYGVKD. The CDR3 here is CAISENGLAGLSF. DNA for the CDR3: TGTGCCATCAGTGAAAATGGACTAGCGGGACTCTCATTT.

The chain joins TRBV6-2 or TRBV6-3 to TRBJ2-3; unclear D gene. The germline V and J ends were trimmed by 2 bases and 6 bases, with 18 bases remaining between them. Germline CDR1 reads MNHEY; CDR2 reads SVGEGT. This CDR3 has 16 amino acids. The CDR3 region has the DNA TGTGCCAGCAGTTACGTCAGGTTTCCCTCTTCTGATACGCAGTATTTT. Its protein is CASSYVRFPSSDTQYF.

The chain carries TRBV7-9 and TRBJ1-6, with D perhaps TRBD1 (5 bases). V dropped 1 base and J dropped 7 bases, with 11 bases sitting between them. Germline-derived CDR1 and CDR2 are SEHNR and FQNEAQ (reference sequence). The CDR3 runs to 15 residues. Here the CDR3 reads CASSLGGTLNSPLHF. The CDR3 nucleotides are TGTGCCAGCAGCTTAGGGGGGACCCTAAATTCACCCCTCCACTTT.

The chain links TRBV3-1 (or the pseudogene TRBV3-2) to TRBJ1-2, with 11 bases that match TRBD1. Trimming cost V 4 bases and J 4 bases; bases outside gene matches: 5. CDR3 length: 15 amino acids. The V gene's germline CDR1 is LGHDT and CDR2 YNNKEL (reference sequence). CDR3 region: CASSRGTGGSYGYTF. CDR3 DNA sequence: TGTGCCAGCAGCCGAGGGACAGGGGGATCCTATGGCTACACCTTC.

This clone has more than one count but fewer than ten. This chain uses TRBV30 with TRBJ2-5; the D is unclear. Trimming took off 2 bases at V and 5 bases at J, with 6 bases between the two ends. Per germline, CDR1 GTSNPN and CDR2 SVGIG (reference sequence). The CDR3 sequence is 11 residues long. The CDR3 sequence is CAWSRQETQYF. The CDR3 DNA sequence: TGTGCCTGGAGTCGGCAGGAGACCCAGTACTTC. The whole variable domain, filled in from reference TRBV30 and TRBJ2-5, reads SQTIHQWPATLVQPVGSPLSLECTVEGTSNPNLYWYRQAAGRGLQLLFYSVGIGQISSEVPQNLSASRPQDRQFILSSKKLLLSDSGFYLCAWSRQETQYFGPGTRLLVL.

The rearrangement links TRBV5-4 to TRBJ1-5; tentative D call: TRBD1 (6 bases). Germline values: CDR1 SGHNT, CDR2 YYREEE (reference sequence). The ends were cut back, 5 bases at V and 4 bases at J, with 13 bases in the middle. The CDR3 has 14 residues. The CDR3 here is CASRGDTSNQPQHF. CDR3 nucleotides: TGTGCCAGCAGAGGGGACACCTCAAATCAGCCCCAGCATTTT.

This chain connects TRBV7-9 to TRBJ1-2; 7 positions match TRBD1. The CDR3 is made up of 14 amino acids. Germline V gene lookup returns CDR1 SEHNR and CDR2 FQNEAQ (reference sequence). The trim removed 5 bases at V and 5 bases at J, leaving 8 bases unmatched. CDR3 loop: CASSALQGTYGYTF. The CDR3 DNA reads TGTGCCAGCAGCGCCCTACAGGGGACATATGGCTACACCTTC.

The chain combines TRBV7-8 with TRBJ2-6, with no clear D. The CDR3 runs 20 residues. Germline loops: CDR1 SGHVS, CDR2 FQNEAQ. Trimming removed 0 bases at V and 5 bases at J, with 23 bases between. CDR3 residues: CASSLALLRRTPSRANVLTF. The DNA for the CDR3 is TGTGCCAGCAGCTTAGCCCTACTGCGGAGAACCCCTTCGCGGGCCAACGTCCTGACTTTC.

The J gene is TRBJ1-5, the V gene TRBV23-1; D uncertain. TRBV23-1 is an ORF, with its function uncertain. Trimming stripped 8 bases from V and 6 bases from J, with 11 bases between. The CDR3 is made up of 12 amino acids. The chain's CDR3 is CASGRALQPQHF. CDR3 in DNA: TGCGCCAGCGGGAGGGCTCTTCAGCCCCAGCATTTT.

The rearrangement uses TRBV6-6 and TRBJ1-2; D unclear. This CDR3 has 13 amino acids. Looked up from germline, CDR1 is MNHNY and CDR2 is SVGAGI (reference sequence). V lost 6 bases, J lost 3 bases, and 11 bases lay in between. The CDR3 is CASSPDGDYGYTF. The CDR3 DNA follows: TGTGCCAGCAGCCCGGACGGTGACTATGGCTACACCTTC.

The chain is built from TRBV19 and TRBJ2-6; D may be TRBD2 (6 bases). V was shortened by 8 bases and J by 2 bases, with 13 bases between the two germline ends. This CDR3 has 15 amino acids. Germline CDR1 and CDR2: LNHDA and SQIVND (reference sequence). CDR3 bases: TGTGCCAGTGATAAGCCGGGGGCTGGGGCCAACGTCCTGACTTTC. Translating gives CASDKPGAGANVLTF. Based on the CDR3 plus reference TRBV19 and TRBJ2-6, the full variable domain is DGGITQSPKYLFRKEGQNVTLSCEQNLNHDAMYWYRQDPGQGLRLIYYSQIVNDFQKGDIAEGYSVSREKKESFPLTVTSAQKNPTAFYLCASDKPGAGANVLTFGAGSRLTVL.